This T cell receptor (beta chain) was documented in a study of CD8 T cells in ankylosing spondylitis. Preparation of TCR beta libraries was done by quantitative 5'-RACE with molecular barcodes. TCRdb used MiXCR to reprocess the 5' RACE reads, holding one entry per CDR3 protein. The sample yields over 150,000 distinct CDR3 sequences, 15% to 20% seen once. A few counts support this clonotype. Sequenced: blood, either unsorted or a sorted T cell fraction (not recorded which). This clonotype was obtained from a male donor aged 5 to 29 with ankylosing spondylitis or in good health (not recorded which).

For the CDR3, the DNA is TGTGCCAGCAGTTTCTTTGGGGGGGACACTGAAGCTTTCTTT. Translation gives CASSFFGGDTEAFF. The J gene is TRBJ1-1, the V gene TRBV12-3 or TRBV12-4, with D possibly matching TRBD1 (5 bases). The CDR3 has 14 amino acids. Trimming left V 3 bases short and J 3 bases short, with 11 bases between.